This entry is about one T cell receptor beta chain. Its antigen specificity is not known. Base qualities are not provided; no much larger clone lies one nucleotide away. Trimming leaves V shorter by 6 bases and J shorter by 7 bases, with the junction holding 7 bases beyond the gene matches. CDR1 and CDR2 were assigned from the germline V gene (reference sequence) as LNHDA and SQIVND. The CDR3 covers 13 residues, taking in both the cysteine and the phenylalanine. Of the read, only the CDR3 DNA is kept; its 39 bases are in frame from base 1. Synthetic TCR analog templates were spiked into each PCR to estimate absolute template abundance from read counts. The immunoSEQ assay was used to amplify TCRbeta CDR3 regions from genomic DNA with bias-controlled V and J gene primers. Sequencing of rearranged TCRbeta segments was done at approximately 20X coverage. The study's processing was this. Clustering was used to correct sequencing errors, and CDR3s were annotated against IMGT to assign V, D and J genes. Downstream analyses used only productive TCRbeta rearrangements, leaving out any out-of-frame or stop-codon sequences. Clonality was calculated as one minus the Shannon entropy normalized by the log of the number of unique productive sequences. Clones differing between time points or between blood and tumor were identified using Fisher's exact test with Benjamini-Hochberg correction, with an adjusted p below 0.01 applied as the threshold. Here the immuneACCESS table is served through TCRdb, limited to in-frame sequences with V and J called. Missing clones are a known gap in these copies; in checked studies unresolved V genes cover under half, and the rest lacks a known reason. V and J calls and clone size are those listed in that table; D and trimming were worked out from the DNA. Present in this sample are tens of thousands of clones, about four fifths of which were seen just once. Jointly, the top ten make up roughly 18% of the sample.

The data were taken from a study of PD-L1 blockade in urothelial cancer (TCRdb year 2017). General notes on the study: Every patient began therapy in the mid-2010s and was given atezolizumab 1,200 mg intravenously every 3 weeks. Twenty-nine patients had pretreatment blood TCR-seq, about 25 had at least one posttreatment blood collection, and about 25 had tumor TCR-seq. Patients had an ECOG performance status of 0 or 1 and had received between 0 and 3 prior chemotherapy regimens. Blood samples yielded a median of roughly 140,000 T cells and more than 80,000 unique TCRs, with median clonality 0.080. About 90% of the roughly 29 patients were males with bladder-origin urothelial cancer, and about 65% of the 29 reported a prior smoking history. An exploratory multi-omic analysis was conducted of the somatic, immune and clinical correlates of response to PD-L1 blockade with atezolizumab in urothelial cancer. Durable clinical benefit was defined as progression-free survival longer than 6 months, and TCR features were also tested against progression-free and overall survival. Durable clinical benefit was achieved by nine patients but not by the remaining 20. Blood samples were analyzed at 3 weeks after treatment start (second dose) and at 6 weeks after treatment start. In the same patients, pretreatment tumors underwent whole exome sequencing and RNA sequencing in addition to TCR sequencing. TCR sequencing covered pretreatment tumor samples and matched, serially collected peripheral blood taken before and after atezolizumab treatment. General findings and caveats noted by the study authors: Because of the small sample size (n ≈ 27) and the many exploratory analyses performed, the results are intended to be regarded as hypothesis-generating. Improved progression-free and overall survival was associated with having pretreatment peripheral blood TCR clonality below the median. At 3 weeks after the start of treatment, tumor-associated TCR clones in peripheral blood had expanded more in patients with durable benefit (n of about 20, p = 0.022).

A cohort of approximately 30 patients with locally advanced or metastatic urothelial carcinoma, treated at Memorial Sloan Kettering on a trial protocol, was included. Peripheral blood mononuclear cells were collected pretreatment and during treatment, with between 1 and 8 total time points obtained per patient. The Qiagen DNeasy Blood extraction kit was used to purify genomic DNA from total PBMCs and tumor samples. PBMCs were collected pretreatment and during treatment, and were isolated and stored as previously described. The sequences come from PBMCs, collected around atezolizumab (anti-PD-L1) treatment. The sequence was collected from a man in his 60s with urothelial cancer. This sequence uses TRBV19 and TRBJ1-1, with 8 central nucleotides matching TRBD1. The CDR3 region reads CASRGQVPIEAFF. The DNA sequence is TGTGCCAGTAGGGGACAGGTCCCTATTGAAGCTTTCTTT.